This TCR beta chain appears in the sequencing data of a study of T cells in Graves' hyperthyroidism and ophthalmopathy. Germline CDR1 MGHDK, CDR2 SYGVNS. Trimming pared 5 bases from V and 0 bases from J, leaving 9 bases between. The CDR3 is 14 amino acids. Regions amplified from RNA transcripts were the TCR beta CDR3 regions. HTBI primers were used for first-round RT-PCR of the TCR CDR3. Each CDR3 protein gets one entry after TCRdb re-called the multiplex PCR reads with MiXCR. The sample yields under 750,000 distinct CDR3 sequences, under 20% seen once. The sample consisted of blood. J is TRBJ2-3 and V is TRBV25-1; D may match TRBD1 or TRBD2 (5 bases each). The TCR comes from a woman between 45 and 60 years old with Graves' hyperthyroidism that later progressed to Graves' ophthalmopathy. This CDR3 is CASSPRDSTDTQYF. The CDR3 DNA reads as TGTGCCAGCAGTCCGAGGGACAGCACAGATACGCAGTATTTT.